The 26 T cell receptor beta chains in this list originate from one sample, sequenced in a study of blood T cell repertoires in COVID-19 (TCRdb year 2020). The library was prepared using the immunoSEQ multiplex PCR assay. In its TCRdb copy, this immuneACCESS table keeps in-frame sequences only and misses some clones. Where compared with another copy, unresolved V genes explain less than half of these, and the others have no known cause. The sample data list a few hundred thousand clones, and approximately 81% of these were observed just once. Of the sample, 15% to 20% is held by the ten largest clones. Specimen: peripheral blood. The receptors originated from a woman aged 80 or over with active or convalescent COVID-19.

The chain uses TRBV5-6 and TRBJ2-2; the D is unclear. The germline CDR1 and CDR2 sequences are SGHDT and YYEEEE. Deletions cut 2 bases from V and 5 bases from J, with 19 bases between. The CDR3 runs to 17 residues. The CDR3 nucleotides are TGTGCCAGCAGCTTTTCCGCTGCTAGATCCGGAACCGGGGAGCTGTTTTTT. Amino acids: CASSFSAARSGTGELFF. The variable domain in full, with the rest retrieved from reference TRBV5-6 and TRBJ2-2, is DAGVTQSPTHLIKTRGQQVTLRCSPKSGHDTVSWYQQALGQGPQFIFQYYEEEERQRGNFPDRFSGHQFPNYSSELNVNALLLGDSALYLCASSFSAARSGTGELFFGEGSRLTVL.

In its sample, this clone was seen once. V gene TRBV7-3 combines with J gene TRBJ2-1, with TRBD2 matching 7 bases. There are 15 residues in the CDR3. Germline V CDR1 and CDR2: SGHTA, FQGTGA. J was trimmed by 4 bases and V by 0 bases; bases with no gene match: 3. CDR3 amino acids: CASSLTAGEYNEQFF. The DNA of the CDR3 is TGTGCCAGCAGCTTAACTGCGGGGGAGTACAATGAGCAGTTCTTC. The whole variable domain, filled in from reference TRBV7-3 and TRBJ2-1, reads GAGVSQTPSNKVTEKGKYVELRCDPISGHTALYWYRQSLGQGPEFLIYFQGTGAADDSGLPNDRFFAVRPEGSVSTLKIQRTERGDSAVYLCASSLTAGEYNEQFFGPGTRLTVL.

This chain links TRBV27 with TRBJ1-5, with 10 nucleotides matching TRBD1. Germline V gene data show CDR1 as MNHEY and CDR2 as SMNVEV (reference sequence). There are 15 residues in the CDR3. After removal of 6 bases from V and 4 bases from J, the junction contained 6 bases not matched to a gene. CDR3 nucleotide sequence: TGTGCCAGCAGCCGACAGGGGGCCGGGAATCAGCCCCAGCATTTT. This translates into CASSRQGAGNQPQHF.

V gene TRBV25-1 combines with J gene TRBJ1-4, with TRBD1 identical over 8 bases. The CDR3 sequence is 15 residues long. Germline trimming cut 4 bases from V and 7 bases from J; bases unmatched to any gene: 8. Germline values: CDR1 MGHDK, CDR2 SYGVNS. CDR3 in DNA: TGTGCCAGCAGTGCCCAACAGGGGGTTGGTGAAAAACTGTTTTTT. Translated, it gives CASSAQQGVGEKLFF. Full variable domain (rest looked up from reference TRBV25-1 and TRBJ1-4): EADIYQTPRYLVIGTGKKITLECSQTMGHDKMYWYQQDPGMELHLIHYSYGVNSTEKGDLSSESTVSRIRTEHFPLTLESARPSHTSQYLCASSAQQGVGEKLFFGSGTQLSVL.

The chain links TRBV15 to TRBJ2-1; D possibly corresponds to TRBD2 (6 bases). Trimming stripped 1 base from V and 5 bases from J, with 9 bases between. The CDR3 length is 14 residues. CDR1 and CDR2 (germline): LNHNV, YYDKDF (reference sequence). The CDR3: CATSRGGVNNEQFF. Written as DNA, the CDR3 is TGTGCCACCAGCAGAGGGGGGGTGAACAATGAGCAGTTCTTC.

The chain uses TRBV11-3 and TRBJ2-7, with D uncertain. V was trimmed by 2 bases and J by 5 bases, leaving 16 bases between them. Germline V CDR1 and CDR2: SGHNT, YENEEA. CDR3 size: 15 residues. The CDR3 sequence: CASSLHSGPQNEQYF. CDR3 bases: TGTGCCAGCAGCTTACACTCAGGTCCCCAGAACGAGCAGTACTTC.

This rearrangement joins TRBV29-1 to TRBJ1-1; D perhaps matches TRBD1 (5 bases). V shed 5 bases and J shed 2 bases, with 9 bases lying between them. Germline V lookup: CDR1 SQVTM, CDR2 ANQGSEA. The CDR3 has 12 residues. CDR3 DNA: TGCAGCGTTCGGACAAGTAACACTGAAGCTTTCTTT. Translating it yields CSVRTSNTEAFF. The whole variable domain, remainder taken from reference TRBV29-1 and TRBJ1-1, is SAVISQKPSRDICQRGTSLTIQCQVDSQVTMMFWYRQQPGQSLTLIATANQGSEATYESGFVIDKFPISRPNLTFSTLTVSNMSPEDSSIYLCSVRTSNTEAFFGQGTRLTVV.

This clone showed up just a few times. The chain joins TRBV7-9 to TRBJ2-7; TRBD1 might be the D (5 bases). There are 13 residues in the CDR3. Per the germline V gene, CDR1 is SEHNR and CDR2 is FQNEAQ (reference sequence). V was clipped by 3 bases and J by 9 bases, with 15 bases between them. The CDR3 reads CASSFTQGFGQYF. In DNA, the CDR3 is TGTGCCAGCAGCTTTACTCAGGGTTTTGGGCAGTACTTC.

The CDR3 spells CASSPTGDSPGNTIYF. CDR3 coding DNA: TGTGCCAGCAGTCCGACTGGGGACAGCCCTGGAAACACCATATATTTT. The chain combines TRBV28 with TRBJ1-3; 7 nucleotides align to TRBD1. CDR1 is MDHEN and CDR2 is SYDVKM in the germline V gene. The CDR3 consists of 16 residues. Unmatched junction bases numbered 9, after V lost 5 bases and J lost 2 bases.

The V and J genes are TRBV18 and TRBJ1-2; D is undetermined. The CDR3 loop spans 13 amino acids. Per germline, CDR1 KGHSH and CDR2 LQKENI. Trimming left V 3 bases short and J 3 bases short, with 8 bases between. In DNA form, the CDR3 reads TGTGCCAGCTCACCGGGGAGGGACTATGGCTACACCTTC. This translates into CASSPGRDYGYTF.

The chain joins TRBV28 to TRBJ1-2; TRBD1 matches 7 bases. Germline V gene sequence: CDR1 MDHEN, CDR2 SYDVKM. This CDR3 contains 14 residues. V shed 6 bases, J shed 8 bases, and the junction held 12 bases outside the gene matches. DNA of the CDR3: TGTGCCAGCAGCAACCCTGACAGGGTGAACGGCTACACCTTC. Amino acid sequence: CASSNPDRVNGYTF.

J is TRBJ1-2 and V is TRBV28; maybe TRBD1 (6 bases). Germline V gene data show CDR1 as MDHEN and CDR2 as SYDVKM. V gave up 8 bases and J gave up 2 bases, with 9 bases separating them. The CDR3 runs to 12 residues. CDR3 coding DNA: TGTGCCAGCGGGGACACCAACTATGGCTACACCTTC. Protein sequence: CASGDTNYGYTF.

The chain joins TRBV2 to TRBJ1-2; 7 bases are shared with TRBD1. Germline CDR1 is SNHLY and CDR2 is FYNNEI. With 6 bases clipped from V and 4 bases from J, the junction kept 5 bases outside the gene matches. The CDR3 is 13 amino acids. CDR3 sequence: CASSLGQSYGYTF. For the CDR3, the DNA is TGTGCCAGCAGCTTGGGACAGTCCTATGGCTACACCTTC.

The gene calls are TRBV27 and TRBJ1-4; tentatively, D is TRBD1 (6 bases). Trimming removed 3 bases at V and 7 bases at J, with 15 bases between. The CDR3 is 15 residues long. Germline CDR1 is MNHEY and CDR2 is SMNVEV (reference sequence). CDR3: CASSFSGQGSEKLFF. The CDR3 DNA reads as TGTGCCAGCAGTTTTAGTGGGCAGGGGAGTGAAAAACTGTTTTTT. Based on the CDR3 plus reference TRBV27 and TRBJ1-4, the full variable domain is EAQVTQNPRYLITVTGKKLTVTCSQNMNHEYMSWYRQDPGLGLRQIYYSMNVEVTDKGDVPEGYKVSRKEKRNFPLILESPSPNQTSLYFCASSFSGQGSEKLFFGSGTQLSVL.

J is TRBJ1-6 and V is TRBV7-2; possible D gene TRBD1, 6 bases. The length of the CDR3 is 18 residues. Germline V gene sequence: CDR1 SGHTA, CDR2 FQGNSA. The V end lost 0 bases, the J end lost 7 bases, and 19 bases lay between the germline ends. The CDR3 is CASSLAYTQGLGNSPLHF. Written as DNA, the CDR3 is TGTGCCAGCAGCTTAGCGTATACTCAGGGGCTGGGGAATTCACCCCTCCACTTT.

V is TRBV11-3 and J is TRBJ1-6; weak D call: TRBD1 (6 bases). Germline V CDR1 and CDR2: SGHNT, YENEEA. The V end was cut by 5 bases, the J end by 9 bases, with 20 bases between. This CDR3 comprises 16 residues. DNA of the CDR3: TGTGCCAGCAGCCCCGAACAGGGAGACGTAGGTTCACCCCTCCACTTT. Its translation: CASSPEQGDVGSPLHF. Together with reference TRBV11-3 and TRBJ1-6, the CDR3 gives the full variable domain: EAGVVQSPRYKIIEKKQPVAFWCNPISGHNTLYWYLQNLGQGPELLIRYENEEAVDDSQLPKDRFSAERLKGVDSTLKIQPAELGDSAVYLCASSPEQGDVGSPLHFGNGTRLTVT.

J is TRBJ2-2 and V is TRBV6-2 or TRBV6-3, with D possibly matching TRBD2 (5 bases). The length of the CDR3 is 13 residues. Deletions cut 4 bases from V and 7 bases from J, with 10 bases between. Looked up from germline, CDR1 is MNHEY and CDR2 is SVGEGT. The DNA of the CDR3 is TGTGCCAGCAGTTCTACTAGAGTCGGGGAGCTGTTTTTT. It is translated as CASSSTRVGELFF.

The V and J genes are TRBV2 and TRBJ2-7; possibly TRBD2 for D (6 bases). The CDR3 covers 11 residues. Per the germline V gene, CDR1 is SNHLY and CDR2 is FYNNEI. V was shortened by 6 bases and J by 7 bases, with 10 bases between the two germline ends. The CDR3 DNA follows: TGTGCCAGCAGGCTAGCGCGAGAGCAGTACTTC. Protein product: CASRLAREQYF.

The chain couples TRBV27 to TRBJ2-3; 8 positions agree with TRBD2. The germline V gene has CDR1 MNHEY and CDR2 SMNVEV (reference sequence). Germline trimming cut 6 bases from V and 0 bases from J; bases unmatched to any gene: 17. The CDR3 has 19 residues. This CDR3 is CASSPTQRGPARSTDTQYF. CDR3 in DNA: TGTGCCAGCAGCCCGACCCAGCGGGGGCCGGCTAGAAGCACAGATACGCAGTATTTT.

The genes are TRBV30 and TRBJ1-6; D might be TRBD1 (6 bases). The germline V and J ends were trimmed by 5 bases and 3 bases, with 14 bases remaining between them. CDR1 is GTSNPN and CDR2 is SVGIG in the germline V gene (reference sequence). The length of the CDR3 is 15 residues. CDR3 amino acids: CAWAKQGLYNSPLHF. The CDR3 DNA follows: TGTGCCTGGGCCAAACAGGGTCTCTATAATTCACCCCTCCACTTT.

The chain combines TRBV7-2 with TRBJ2-3; no definite D call. The CDR3 has 14 residues. V was trimmed by 3 bases and J by 0 bases, leaving 7 bases between them. The germline V gene encodes CDR1 SGHTA and CDR2 FQGNSA. CDR3 amino acids: CASSFRRSTDTQYF. The CDR3 nucleotides are TGTGCCAGCAGCTTTCGTCGGAGCACAGATACGCAGTATTTT.

This clone has only a few counts. The chain combines TRBV18 with TRBJ1-2; D is possibly TRBD1 (5 bases). V was clipped by 2 bases and J by 3 bases, with 16 bases between them. The CDR3 totals 16 residues. Germline-derived CDR1 and CDR2 are KGHSH and LQKENI. The CDR3 DNA sequence: TGTGCCAGCTCACCAGGGACGGGGGGAATCGACTATGGCTACACCTTC. It encodes CASSPGTGGIDYGYTF.

As DNA, the CDR3 is TGTGCCACCAGTGATTTCTCCAATCAGCCCCAGCATTTT. It specifies CATSDFSNQPQHF. This rearrangement joins TRBV24-1 to TRBJ1-5, with D unresolved. The V end was cut by 1 base, the J end by 3 bases, with 3 bases between. The germline CDR1 and CDR2 sequences are KGHDR and SFDVKD. The CDR3 totals 13 residues.

V is TRBV7-2 and J is TRBJ2-3, with a tentative D call TRBD2 (6 bases). The CDR3 sequence is 16 residues long. V shed 2 bases and J shed 0 bases, with 12 bases lying between them. CDR1 is SGHTA and CDR2 is FQGNSA in the germline V gene. CDR3 coding DNA: TGTGCCAGCAGCTTAAGGCGGGAAACTAGCACAGATACGCAGTATTTT. Amino acids: CASSLRRETSTDTQYF.

This clone was found a few times. The genes are TRBV9 and TRBJ2-2; 7 bases agree with TRBD2. V lost 4 bases to trimming and J lost 7 bases; unmatched junction nucleotides: 7. The germline CDR1 and CDR2 sequences are SGDLS and YYNGEE. The CDR3 covers 14 residues. The CDR3, as DNA: TGTGCCAGCAGCCTCCACGAGCGGGGCGGGGAGCTGTTTTTT. It is translated as CASSLHERGGELFF.

This chain links TRBV9 with TRBJ2-3; 12 bases are a match to TRBD2. With 0 bases clipped from V and 5 bases from J, the junction kept 4 bases outside the gene matches. Looked up from germline, CDR1 is SGDLS and CDR2 is YYNGEE. CDR3 length: 16 residues. DNA of the CDR3: TGTGCCAGCAGCGTAGGACTAGCGGGAGTGGGAGATACGCAGTATTTT. This gives the protein CASSVGLAGVGDTQYF.